The T cell receptor beta chain described here comes from a study of shared clonotypes between healthy human individuals. Whole-study context: Each donor's CD4 naive and CD4 memory cells filled three plates apiece, CD8 naive two, and CD8 memory one. Findings and limits, study-wide: It was anticipated that sequencing depth would influence how many clonotypes donors shared.

Sequencing was at deep level. Sequenced by immunoSEQ multiplex PCR; TCRdb stores in-frame clones only, minus some. The sample has more than 2,000,000 clones, more than 80% seen once. Turning to this clone: As yet, its antigen is unknown.

From germline, CDR1 is SNHLY and CDR2 FYNNEI. Trimming cost V 4 bases and J 1 base; bases outside gene matches: 4. This CDR3 is built from 14 residues. The V gene is TRBV2, the J gene TRBJ2-7; 7 bases fit TRBD1. The sequence derives from a man aged 18 to 30 in good health. The source material was naive CD4+ T cells sorted from blood. The subset here: CD45RA+ positively selected. This CDR3 reads CASSVIQGSYEQYF. In DNA, the CDR3 is TGTGCCAGCAGTGTTATACAGGGGTCCTACGAGCAGTACTTC.